The 9 T cell receptor beta chains in this list originate from one sample, sequenced in a study of PD-1 blockade in mismatch repair-deficient tumors. Method: immunoSEQ multiplex PCR; TCRdb's copy keeps in-frame clones and lacks some. The sample has about 100,000 clones, over 75% seen once. Specimen: peripheral blood, collected 36 weeks after starting pembrolizumab. The receptor source for this set is an adult with mismatch repair-deficient cancer.

The chain uses TRBV12-5 and TRBJ2-3; D is possibly TRBD2 (6 bases). The CDR3 loop spans 12 amino acids. Deletions cut 9 bases from V and 3 bases from J, with 10 bases between. The germline V gene encodes CDR1 LGHNT and CDR2 FRNRAP. The CDR3 DNA follows: TGTGCTAGGAGGAGGGTAACAGATACGCAGTATTTT. The encoded protein is CARRRVTDTQYF.

This clone showed up just a few times. The chain couples TRBV7-9 to TRBJ2-7; possibly TRBD2 for D (5 bases). The CDR3 is 14 amino acids. The V gene lost 4 bases and the J gene lost 7 bases, with 17 bases spanning the gap. CDR1 is SEHNR, CDR2 FQNEAQ, per germline (reference sequence). The CDR3 region has the DNA TGTGCCAGCAGCTCCAACCAAATGGCGGGTGAGCAGTACTTC. This sequence encodes CASSSNQMAGEQYF.

The rearrangement links TRBV10-3 to TRBJ2-7; TRBD2 matches at 11 bases. Germline CDR1 and CDR2: ENHRY and SYGVKD. V lost 3 bases to trimming and J lost 5 bases; unmatched junction nucleotides: 15. The CDR3 sequence is 18 residues long. DNA for the CDR3: TGTGCCATCAGTGAATCGGGACTAGCGGAACTGAAGCCCCACGAGCAGTACTTC. Translated, it gives CAISESGLAELKPHEQYF.

The chain links TRBV25-1 to TRBJ2-2; D uncertain. The CDR3 is 11 amino acids. V was shortened by 9 bases and J by 10 bases, with 12 bases between the two germline ends. Germline V gene data show CDR1 as MGHDK and CDR2 as SYGVNS. CDR3 region: CARIRQVELFF. DNA of the CDR3: TGTGCCAGAATCCGCCAGGTGGAGCTGTTTTTT.

The chain is built from TRBV13 and TRBJ2-3, with 11 bases matching TRBD2. The CDR3 covers 14 residues. Germline-derived CDR1 and CDR2 are PRHDT and FYEKMQ (reference sequence). V lost 5 bases, J lost 4 bases, and 2 bases stayed unmatched. The CDR3 region is CASSRTSGSDTQYF. The CDR3 region has the DNA TGTGCCAGCAGCCGGACTAGCGGGTCAGATACGCAGTATTTT.

This clone has a handful of counts. V and J are TRBV5-6 and TRBJ2-7, with 8 bases fitting TRBD1. V lost 3 bases, J lost 12 bases, and 8 bases stayed unmatched. The CDR3 sequence is 12 residues long. CDR1 is SGHDT, CDR2 YYEEEE, per germline. CDR3 coding DNA: TGTGCCAGCAGCTCCGACAGGGGAGCCCCGTACTTC. Amino acid sequence: CASSSDRGAPYF.

This clone was recorded once. The rearrangement uses TRBV29-1 and TRBJ1-1, with D possibly matching TRBD1 (6 bases). Trimming took off 5 bases at V and 0 bases at J, with 13 bases between the two ends. The CDR3 length is 14 residues. CDR1 and CDR2 (germline): SQVTM, ANQGSEA. The CDR3 loop reads CSVRGGGLNTEAFF. The CDR3 DNA is TGCAGCGTTCGAGGGGGGGGTTTGAACACTGAAGCTTTCTTT.

The rearrangement uses TRBV19 and TRBJ2-1; no definite D call. The CDR3 is made up of 16 amino acids. V lost 5 bases and J lost 3, with 17 bases in between. Looked up from germline, CDR1 is LNHDA and CDR2 is SQIVND (reference sequence). CDR3 protein: CASSVGVSGGYNEQFF. CDR3 coding DNA: TGTGCCAGTAGTGTAGGCGTTTCGGGCGGCTACAATGAGCAGTTCTTC. The full variable domain, completed using reference TRBV19 and TRBJ2-1, is DGGITQSPKYLFRKEGQNVTLSCEQNLNHDAMYWYRQDPGQGLRLIYYSQIVNDFQKGDIAEGYSVSREKKESFPLTVTSAQKNPTAFYLCASSVGVSGGYNEQFFGPGTRLTVL.

The table lists this clone with a count of one. This chain joins TRBV4-1 and TRBJ2-7, with D uncertain. V lost 0 bases, J lost 2 bases, and 11 bases lay in between. The CDR3 totals 15 residues. In germline, CDR1 is MGHRA, CDR2 YSYEKL. As DNA, the CDR3 is TGCGCCAGCAGCCAAGATTCAGGTAATCCCTACGAGCAGTACTTC. It is translated as CASSQDSGNPYEQYF.